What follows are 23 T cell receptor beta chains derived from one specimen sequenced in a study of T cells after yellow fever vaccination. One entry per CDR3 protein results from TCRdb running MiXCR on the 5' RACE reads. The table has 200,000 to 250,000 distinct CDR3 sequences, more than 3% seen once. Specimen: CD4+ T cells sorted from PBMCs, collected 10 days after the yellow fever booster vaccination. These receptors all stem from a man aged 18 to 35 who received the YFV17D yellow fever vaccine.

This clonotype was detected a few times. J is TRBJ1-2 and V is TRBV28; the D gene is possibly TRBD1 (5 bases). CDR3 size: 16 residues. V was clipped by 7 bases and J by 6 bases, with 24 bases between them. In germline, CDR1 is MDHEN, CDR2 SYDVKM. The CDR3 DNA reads TGTGCCAGCATCCGACCCGTGGGCGGCAGGGAGGATGGCTACACCTTC. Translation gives CASIRPVGGREDGYTF.

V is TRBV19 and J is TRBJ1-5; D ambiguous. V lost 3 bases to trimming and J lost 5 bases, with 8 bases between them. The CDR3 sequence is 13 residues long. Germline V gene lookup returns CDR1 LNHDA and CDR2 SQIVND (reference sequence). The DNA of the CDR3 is TGTGCCAGTAGTATTCTGCTAGATCAGCCCCAGCATTTT. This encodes CASSILLDQPQHF. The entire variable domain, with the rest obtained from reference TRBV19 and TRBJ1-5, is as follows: DGGITQSPKYLFRKEGQNVTLSCEQNLNHDAMYWYRQDPGQGLRLIYYSQIVNDFQKGDIAEGYSVSREKKESFPLTVTSAQKNPTAFYLCASSILLDQPQHFGDGTRLSIL.

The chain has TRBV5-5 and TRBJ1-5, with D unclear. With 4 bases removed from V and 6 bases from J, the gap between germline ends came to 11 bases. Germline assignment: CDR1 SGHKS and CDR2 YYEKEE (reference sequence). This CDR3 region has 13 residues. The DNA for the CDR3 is TGTGCCAGCAGCGTAAGGGATTCTCAGCCCCAGCATTTT. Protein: CASSVRDSQPQHF.

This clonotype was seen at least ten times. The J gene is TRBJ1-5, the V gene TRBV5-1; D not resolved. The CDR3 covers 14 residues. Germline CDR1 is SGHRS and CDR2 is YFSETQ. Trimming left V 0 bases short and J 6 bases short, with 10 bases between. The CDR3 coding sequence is TGCGCCAGCAGCTTGGCCGGGGTGGGTCAGCCCCAGCATTTT. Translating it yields CASSLAGVGQPQHF.

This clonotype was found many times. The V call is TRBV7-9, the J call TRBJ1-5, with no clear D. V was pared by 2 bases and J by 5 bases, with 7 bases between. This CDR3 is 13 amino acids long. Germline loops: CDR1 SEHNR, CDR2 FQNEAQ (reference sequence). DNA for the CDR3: TGTGCCAGCAGCTTATCCAGGCATCAGCCCCAGCATTTT. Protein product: CASSLSRHQPQHF.

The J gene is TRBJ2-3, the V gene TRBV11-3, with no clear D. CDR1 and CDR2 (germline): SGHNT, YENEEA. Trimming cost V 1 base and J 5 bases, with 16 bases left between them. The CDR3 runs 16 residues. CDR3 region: CASSLGSGPAVDTQYF. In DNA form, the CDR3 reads TGTGCCAGCAGCTTAGGATCGGGCCCCGCGGTAGATACGCAGTATTTT.

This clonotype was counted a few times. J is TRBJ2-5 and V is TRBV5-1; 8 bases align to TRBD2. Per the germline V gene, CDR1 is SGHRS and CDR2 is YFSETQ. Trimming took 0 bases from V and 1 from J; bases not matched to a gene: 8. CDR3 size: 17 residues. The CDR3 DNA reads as TGCGCCAGCAGCTTGGGGACAGCGGGGGTCGTCCAAGAGACCCAGTACTTC. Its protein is CASSLGTAGVVQETQYF.

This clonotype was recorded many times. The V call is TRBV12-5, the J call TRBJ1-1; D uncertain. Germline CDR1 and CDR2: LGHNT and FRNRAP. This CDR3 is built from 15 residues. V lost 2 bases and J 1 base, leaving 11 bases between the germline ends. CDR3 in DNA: TGTGCTAGTGGTTTGCCCCTCAGCCAGAACACTGAAGCTTTCTTT. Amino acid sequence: CASGLPLSQNTEAFF.

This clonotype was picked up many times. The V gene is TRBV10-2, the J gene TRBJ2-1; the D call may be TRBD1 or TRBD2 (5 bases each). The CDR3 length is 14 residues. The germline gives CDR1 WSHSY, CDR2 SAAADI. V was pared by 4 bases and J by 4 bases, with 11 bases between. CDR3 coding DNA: TGCGCCAGCAGTGTTGGGACGGGATACAATGAGCAGTTCTTC. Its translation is CASSVGTGYNEQFF.

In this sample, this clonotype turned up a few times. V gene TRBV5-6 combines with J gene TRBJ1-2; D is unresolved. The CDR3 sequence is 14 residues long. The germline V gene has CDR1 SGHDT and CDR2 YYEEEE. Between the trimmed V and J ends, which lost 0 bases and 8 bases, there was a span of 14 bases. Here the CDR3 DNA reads TGTGCCAGCAGCTTGGTGGTGACTCCTATAGGCTACACCTTC. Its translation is CASSLVVTPIGYTF.

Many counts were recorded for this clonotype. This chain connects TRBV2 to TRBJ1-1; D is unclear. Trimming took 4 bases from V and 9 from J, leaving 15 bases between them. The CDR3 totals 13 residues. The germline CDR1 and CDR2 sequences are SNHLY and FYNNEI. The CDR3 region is CASSARVRSKAFF. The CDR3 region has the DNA TGTGCCAGCAGTGCGAGGGTGAGAAGTAAAGCTTTCTTT.

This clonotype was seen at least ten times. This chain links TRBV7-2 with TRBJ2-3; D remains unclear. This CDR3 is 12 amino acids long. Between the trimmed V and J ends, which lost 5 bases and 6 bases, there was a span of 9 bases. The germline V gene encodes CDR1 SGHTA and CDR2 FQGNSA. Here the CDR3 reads CASSARLDTQYF. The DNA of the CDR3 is TGTGCCAGCAGCGCCAGACTCGATACGCAGTATTTT.

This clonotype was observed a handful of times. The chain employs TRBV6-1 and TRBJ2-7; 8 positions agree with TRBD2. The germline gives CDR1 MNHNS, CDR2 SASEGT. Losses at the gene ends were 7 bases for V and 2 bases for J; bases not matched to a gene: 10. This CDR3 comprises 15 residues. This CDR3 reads CASTPGGGQTYEQYV. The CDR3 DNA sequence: TGTGCCAGCACCCCGGGGGGGGGGCAGACCTACGAGCAGTACGTC.

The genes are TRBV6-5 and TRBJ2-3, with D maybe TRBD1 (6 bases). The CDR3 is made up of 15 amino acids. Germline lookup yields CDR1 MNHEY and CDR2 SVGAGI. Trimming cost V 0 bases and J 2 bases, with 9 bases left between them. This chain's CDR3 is CASSYSYRATDTQYF. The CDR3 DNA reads TGTGCCAGCAGTTACTCGTACAGGGCCACAGATACGCAGTATTTT.

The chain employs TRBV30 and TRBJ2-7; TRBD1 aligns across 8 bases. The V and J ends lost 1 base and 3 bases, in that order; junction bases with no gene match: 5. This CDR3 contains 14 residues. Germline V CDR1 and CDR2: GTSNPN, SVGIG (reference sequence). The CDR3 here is CAWSALDRGYEQYF. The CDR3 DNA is TGTGCCTGGAGTGCACTCGACAGGGGCTACGAGCAGTACTTC.

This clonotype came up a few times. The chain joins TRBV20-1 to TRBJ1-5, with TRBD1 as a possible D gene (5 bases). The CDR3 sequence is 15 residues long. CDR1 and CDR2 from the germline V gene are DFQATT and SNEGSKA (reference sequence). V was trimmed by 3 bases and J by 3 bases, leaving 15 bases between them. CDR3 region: CSAREGEQDNQPQHF. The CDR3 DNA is TGCAGTGCTAGGGAAGGAGAACAGGACAATCAGCCCCAGCATTTT.

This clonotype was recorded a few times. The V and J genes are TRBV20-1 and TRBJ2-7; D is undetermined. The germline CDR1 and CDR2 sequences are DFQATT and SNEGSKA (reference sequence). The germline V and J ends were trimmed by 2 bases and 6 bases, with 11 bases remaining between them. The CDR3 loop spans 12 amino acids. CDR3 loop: CSARLPSLEQYF. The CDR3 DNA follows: TGCAGTGCTAGACTACCCTCCCTCGAGCAGTACTTC.

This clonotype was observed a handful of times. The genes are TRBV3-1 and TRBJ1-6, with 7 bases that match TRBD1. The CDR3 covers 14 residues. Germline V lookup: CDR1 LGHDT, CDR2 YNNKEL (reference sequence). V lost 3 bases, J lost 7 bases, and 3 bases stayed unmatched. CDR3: CASSQGQTNSPLHF. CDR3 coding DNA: TGTGCCAGCAGCCAGGGACAGACGAATTCACCCCTCCACTTT.

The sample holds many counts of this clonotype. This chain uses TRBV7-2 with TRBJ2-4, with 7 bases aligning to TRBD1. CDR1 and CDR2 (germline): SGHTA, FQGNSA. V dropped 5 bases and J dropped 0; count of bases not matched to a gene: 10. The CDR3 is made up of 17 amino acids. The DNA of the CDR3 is TGTGCCAGCAGCCCTCCTCTGACAGGGTTAGCCAAAAACATTCAGTACTTC. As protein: CASSPPLTGLAKNIQYF.

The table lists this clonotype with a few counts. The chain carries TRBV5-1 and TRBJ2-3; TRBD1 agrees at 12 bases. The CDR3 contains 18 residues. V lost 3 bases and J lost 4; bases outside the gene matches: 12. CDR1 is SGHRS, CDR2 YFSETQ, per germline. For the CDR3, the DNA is TGCGCCAGCAGCTCCTTACCGGGACAGGGGGCCGGTGCAGATACGCAGTATTTT. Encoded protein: CASSSLPGQGAGADTQYF.

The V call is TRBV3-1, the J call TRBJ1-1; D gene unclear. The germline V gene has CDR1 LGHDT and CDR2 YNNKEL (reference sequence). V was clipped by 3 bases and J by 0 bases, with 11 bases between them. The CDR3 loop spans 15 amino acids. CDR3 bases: TGTGCCAGCAGCCAGTTTCGCAGCATGAACACTGAAGCTTTCTTT. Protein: CASSQFRSMNTEAFF.

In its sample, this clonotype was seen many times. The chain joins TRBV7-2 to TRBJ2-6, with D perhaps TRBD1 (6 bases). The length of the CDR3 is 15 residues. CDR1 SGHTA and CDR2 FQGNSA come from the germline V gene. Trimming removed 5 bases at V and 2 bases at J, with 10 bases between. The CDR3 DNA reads TGTGCCAGCAGCACCCGACAGGCTGGGGCCAACGTCCTGACTTTC. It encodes CASSTRQAGANVLTF.

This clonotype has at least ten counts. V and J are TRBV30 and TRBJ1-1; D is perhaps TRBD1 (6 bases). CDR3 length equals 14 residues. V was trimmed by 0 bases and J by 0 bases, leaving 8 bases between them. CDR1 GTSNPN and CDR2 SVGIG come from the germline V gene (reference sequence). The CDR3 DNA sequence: TGTGCCTGGAGTGTACAGGGTCTGAACACTGAAGCTTTCTTT. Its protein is CAWSVQGLNTEAFF.